Listed below are T cell receptor beta chains from one sample, sequenced in a study of blood T cell repertoires in COVID-19. Generated by immunoSEQ multiplex PCR, the TCRdb table keeps only in-frame clones and is missing some. The sample comprises some 150,000 clones, 84% of which are singletons, and nearly 10% rests with the top ten. Sequences were obtained from peripheral blood. These receptors all come from a woman aged 50 to 65 with acute or convalescent COVID-19. CDR3s include the opening cysteine and the closing phenylalanine or tryptophan. A D gene is named only where the DNA matches it firmly. A row's size may be missing; if present it is once, few, many or a size class.

j_gene	abundance	d_gene	v_gene	CDR3nt	CDR3aa
TRBJ1-1	once	.	TRBV19	TGTGCCAGTAGTAGTAGTGCTATGACTGAAGCTTTCTTT	CASSSSAMTEAFF
TRBJ1-5	.	TRBD1	TRBV6-5	TGTGCCAGCAGTCCAGGGGGGCAGCCCCAGCATTTT	CASSPGGQPQHF
TRBJ2-7	.	TRBD2	TRBV5-5	TGTGCCAGCAGCCGTAGCGGGGGCTTTACCTCCTACGAGCAGTACTTC	CASSRSGGFTSYEQYF
TRBJ2-3	once	.	TRBV5-1	TGCGCCAGCAGCTCCGGACCCGAGGGCCCAGATACGCAGTATTTT	CASSSGPEGPDTQYF
TRBJ1-2	.	.	TRBV9	TGTGCCAGCAGCGCCGGGGGAGGGCAGTCGACCTATGGCTACACCTTC	CASSAGGGQSTYGYTF
TRBJ1-1	.	.	TRBV6-5	TGTGCCAGCAGGGGTACAGGGTCCTACACTGAAGCTTTCTTT	CASRGTGSYTEAFF
TRBJ1-2	.	TRBD1	TRBV5-8	TGTGCCAGCAGCTTGACCGGGACAGACTATGGCTACACCTTC	CASSLTGTDYGYTF
TRBJ2-3	.	TRBD2	TRBV29-1	TGCAGCGTTGTGGGGGGAGGGGCAGATACGCAGTATTTT	CSVVGGGADTQYF
TRBJ1-5	.	.	TRBV19	TGTGCCAGTAGTACAGGAAACAAGGCTAGCAATCAGCCCCAGCATTTT	CASSTGNKASNQPQHF
TRBJ2-5	once	.	TRBV10-3	TGTGCCATCAGTGAGGTCGGTACCAAAGAGACCCAGTACTTC	CAISEVGTKETQYF
TRBJ2-3	.	TRBD2	TRBV5-1	TGCGCCAGCAGCTTTAGCGGGAGCGGTCCAGATACGCAGTATTTT	CASSFSGSGPDTQYF
TRBJ2-7	.	.	TRBV2	TGTGCCAGCACCCTTTACGAGCAGGTGACCGAGCAGTACTTC	CASTLYEQVTEQYF
TRBJ1-2	.	.	TRBV3-1/TRBV3-2	TGTGCCAGCAGCCAACTCGAGAGGTATGGCTACACCTTC	CASSQLERYGYTF
TRBJ1-5	.	TRBD1	TRBV7-8	TGTGCCAGCAGCTTAGCGCCGGGGGGACAGGTAACCAATCAGCCCCAGCATTTT	CASSLAPGGQVTNQPQHF
TRBJ1-1	.	.	TRBV27	TGTGCCAGCAGTTTCGGAGGGGTGAACACTGAAGCTTTCTTT	CASSFGGVNTEAFF
TRBJ2-2	once	.	TRBV28	TGTGCCAGCAGGCAGGGTTCCATCGGGGAGCTGTTTTTT	CASRQGSIGELFF
TRBJ2-3	.	TRBD1	TRBV7-9	TGTGCCAGTATCCCTAGGGACAGGGCCACAGATACGCAGTATTTT	CASIPRDRATDTQYF
TRBJ2-5	.	.	TRBV18	TGTGCCAGCTCACGCCCTGCGGAAGAGACCCAGTACTTC	CASSRPAEETQYF
TRBJ1-2	.	TRBD1	TRBV4-2	TGTGCCAGCAGCCAAGGGACAGGAAATAACTATGGCTACACCTTC	CASSQGTGNNYGYTF
TRBJ1-5	once	TRBD1	TRBV9	TGTGCCAGCAGCGTAGGGGACAGCCGGGCGCCCCAGCATTTT	CASSVGDSRAPQHF
TRBJ2-3	once	.	TRBV19	TGTGCCAGTAGTTACAGGGTCACAGATACGCAGTATTTT	CASSYRVTDTQYF
TRBJ1-1	once	TRBD1	TRBV4-1	TGCGCCAGCAGCTTGCGACAGGGAAACACTGAAGCTTTCTTT	CASSLRQGNTEAFF
TRBJ2-7	.	.	TRBV27	TGTGCCAGCAGTTTATCGTTGGGGCAGAACTACGAGCAGTACTTC	CASSLSLGQNYEQYF
TRBJ2-5	.	.	TRBV4-1	TGCGCCAGCAGCCAAGACAGGGATCTAGAGACCCAGTACTTC	CASSQDRDLETQYF
TRBJ2-5	.	TRBD1	TRBV24-1	TGTGCCACCAGCGATTCCAAGGGGGCCGGAGAGACCCAGTACTTC	CATSDSKGAGETQYF
TRBJ2-3	.	TRBD1	TRBV9	TGTGCCAGCAGCCAGAGAAATGGACAGGTCACAGATACGCAGTATTTT	CASSQRNGQVTDTQYF
TRBJ1-3	.	.	TRBV2	TGTGCCAGCACACAACAAGCAGGTCACTCTGGAAACACCATATATTTT	CASTQQAGHSGNTIYF
TRBJ2-5	.	TRBD1	TRBV6-5	TGTGCCAGCAGCCACGAGGGGACAGGGCAGAGGACCCAGTACTTC	CASSHEGTGQRTQYF
TRBJ2-3	.	TRBD1	TRBV10-2	TGCGCCAGCAGTGAGTTCAGACAGGGCAGGCAGTATTTT	CASSEFRQGRQYF
TRBJ2-3	.	.	TRBV9	TGTGCCAGCAGCGATCTCCGCCTCTTTCGGGAAGGCACAGATACGCAGTATTTT	CASSDLRLFREGTDTQYF
TRBJ1-2	.	.	TRBV4-1	TGCGCCAGCAGCCAAGGAGAGCAGGGCTATGGCTACACCTTC	CASSQGEQGYGYTF
TRBJ2-4	.	TRBD2	TRBV13	TGTGCCAGCAGCCCGAGGACTAGCGGGCCGAAAAACATTCAGTACTTC	CASSPRTSGPKNIQYF
TRBJ2-1	.	TRBD1	TRBV7-9	TGTGCCAGCAGCTCGGACAGGGTCTCCTACAATGAGCAGTTCTTC	CASSSDRVSYNEQFF
TRBJ2-2	.	.	TRBV7-2	TGTGCCAGCAGCTTAGGGGGCGGGATAAACACCGGGGAGCTGTTTTTT	CASSLGGGINTGELFF
TRBJ2-5	.	TRBD2	TRBV6-2/TRBV6-3	TGTGCCAGCAGCCCCGGACTAGCGGAGACCCAGTACTTC	CASSPGLAETQYF
TRBJ1-2	.	.	TRBV28	TGTGCCAGCAGTTTTAGCCAGGGCCATGGCTACACCTTC	CASSFSQGHGYTF
TRBJ2-7	.	.	TRBV28	TGTGTTTCACGGGGGGGGACAGGGCTGTACGAGCAGTACTTC	CVSRGGTGLYEQYF
TRBJ2-3	.	TRBD2	TRBV7-8	TGTGCCAGCAGGCTGACCCCGGGACTAGCGGGATTCACAGATACGCAGTATTTT	CASRLTPGLAGFTDTQYF
TRBJ1-5	.	.	TRBV6-5	TGTGCCAGCAGTCGAGGGTGGAGCAATCAGCCCCAGCATTTT	CASSRGWSNQPQHF
TRBJ1-2	.	.	TRBV28	TGTGCCAGCAGTTCCCTGCGCTATGGCTACACCTTC	CASSSLRYGYTF
TRBJ1-2	.	.	TRBV10-2	TGCGCCAGCAGTGAAATTCGAGGCTATGGCTACACCTTC	CASSEIRGYGYTF
TRBJ2-1	.	TRBD2	TRBV2	TGTGCCAGCAGTGTCCGGGAGGGCCCCTACAATGAGCAGTTCTTC	CASSVREGPYNEQFF
TRBJ2-7	.	.	TRBV6-5	TGTGCCAGCAGCGACTCCAGAAGGATCGACGAGCAGTACTTC	CASSDSRRIDEQYF
TRBJ2-2	.	TRBD2	TRBV7-2	TGTGCCAGCAGCTACGAAGCGGGAGGGGCCGGGGAGCTGTTTTTT	CASSYEAGGAGELFF
TRBJ2-2	.	.	TRBV7-3	TGTGCCAGCAGCCGGGACTGGATCACCGGGGAGCTGTTTTTT	CASSRDWITGELFF
TRBJ2-3	.	TRBD1	TRBV2	TGTGCCAGCAGGGTTGGACAGGGAACAGATACGCAGTATTTT	CASRVGQGTDTQYF
TRBJ2-1	.	.	TRBV4-3	TGCGCCAGCAGCCAAGTCGTCTCCCGCAATGAGCAGTTCTTC	CASSQVVSRNEQFF
TRBJ1-6	.	.	TRBV7-3	TGTGCCAGCAGCCTACAGGGACCCTCCCCTGGTTCCTATAATTCACCCCTCCACTTT	CASSLQGPSPGSYNSPLHF
TRBJ2-3	.	TRBD2	TRBV24-1	TGTGCCACCAGTGACCCGGGACAGGGACTAGCGGGAGTCACAGATACGCAGTATTTT	CATSDPGQGLAGVTDTQYF
TRBJ1-2	.	TRBD1	TRBV15	TGTGCCACCAGCGCGGGACAGTCCTATGGCTACACCTTC	CATSAGQSYGYTF
TRBJ1-5	.	.	TRBV4-3	TGCGCCAGCAGCCAAGATCCAGGGCTCGGGCCCCAGCATTTT	CASSQDPGLGPQHF
TRBJ2-5	.	TRBD2	TRBV11-2	TGTGCCAGCAGCTTAAGCTTTACTAGCGGGGGGGCGCTGTACTTC	CASSLSFTSGGALYF